The T cell receptor beta chain under discussion was sequenced for a study of cytomegalovirus exposure and HLA in healthy donors. Overall study context: Unique TCR beta sequences numbering 95 million to 130 million came from around 180 million T cells in an earlier analysis.

Germline lookup yields CDR1 MDHEN and CDR2 SYDVKM. The CDR3 runs to 12 residues. With V trimmed by 10 bases and J by 4 bases, 6 bases remained unmatched. Primers included in the PCR were 60 Vbeta and 13 Jbeta primers. Authors' methods: Roughly 11 million of the 80 million or so unique TCR beta chains counted in a later analysis were shared. Clones were read by immunoSEQ multiplex PCR, and TCRdb kept only the in-frame ones, dropping some. That table supplies the V and J calls and clone size; D and trimming were determined from the DNA. The table includes fewer than 200,000 clones, around 88% detected once.

The source is a woman between 25 and 40 years old in good health and CMV-seronegative. The sample was PBMCs. The chain has TRBV28 and TRBJ1-2; 7 nucleotides match TRBD1. DNA of the CDR3: TGTGCCACCGACAGGGCGGGCTATGGCTACACCTTC. This codes for CATDRAGYGYTF.